The T cell receptor beta chain described here comes from a study of T cell repertoires in cytomegalovirus infection. Study results and caveats: The ex vivo response was dominated by HLA-C-restricted CMV-specific TCR beta clonotypes. CMV carriers having the relevant HLA were flagged by cumulative public TCR beta family frequency.

Germline trimming cut 2 bases from V and 7 bases from J; bases unmatched to any gene: 7. The length of the CDR3 is 14 residues. Germline CDR1 reads LGHNT; CDR2 reads FRNRAP. The table lists this clonotype with many counts. The antigen is undetermined. MiXCR, applied by TCRdb to the reads, yields one record per CDR3 protein. In the table there are about 360,000 distinct CDR3 sequences, around a third of which are singletons. The V call is TRBV12-5, the J call TRBJ2-5; TRBD2 matches 7 bases. The sequence came from a human donor in good health (CMV status not recorded). Some clones in this sample may be carry-over from other donors' samples. The sequences come from cultured PBMCs, collected from culture after CMV antigen stimulation. The DNA of the CDR3 is TGTGCTAGTGGTTTGCTAGCGGATCGGGGGACCCAGTACTTC. This encodes CASGLLADRGTQYF.